This T cell receptor delta chain was documented in a study of Vγ9Vδ2 T cells in congenital toxoplasmosis (dated by TCRdb to the early 2020s). General notes on the study: Congenital toxoplasmosis was diagnosed using IgG, IgM and IgA serology, Western blot and an in-house interferon-gamma release assay. In this study, researchers looked at the gamma and delta chain CDR3 repertoires of sorted blood gammadelta T cells, comparing infants congenitally infected with T. gondii against uninfected infants. Repertoire sequencing was done on samples from infants at 2 months after birth and at 1 year of age. TCR sequencing covered about 5 infected and some 10 uninfected infants at 2 months, plus 3 infected and 4 uninfected infants at 1 year. General findings and caveats noted by the study authors: At 2 months, infected infants appeared to have fewer N additions in TRGV9 and TRDV2 CDR3s than uninfected infants, particularly in TRDV2-TRDJ1 sequences. A public TRGV9 clonotype was highly prevalent in both infected and uninfected infants. Among approximately 2-month-old infants, germline-encoded fetal-type TRDV2 CDR3 sequences seemed to show up more often in infected than in uninfected infants, which suggests an in utero expansion footprint. Repertoire differences between infected and uninfected infants were less clear at 1 year of age than at 2 months. Two months was the earliest age with enough suitable sample material for TCR repertoire analysis, so newborn repertoires were not sequenced.

Using SuperScript II, cDNA was generated through template-switch reverse transcription, with TRGC- and TRDC-specific primers combined in a single tube. The TRGC primer was designed so that it binds both the TRGC1 and the TRGC2 constant genes. TRG and TRD amplification used the KAPA Real-Time Library Amplification Kit, with AMPure XP bead purification between steps. Illumina sequencing adapters were added by index PCR using the Nextera XT Index Kit. An Illumina MiSeq running the V2 300 kit was used to sequence the TRG and TRD amplicons, producing 150 bp paired-end reads. As for how the authors treated the data: Before further analysis, read quality was checked using FastQC version 0.11.8. Reads were aligned to GenBank TRG or TRD reference genes, and CDR3 sequences were built with MiXCR version 3.0.3. Default MiXCR settings were used, apart from assembling TRDD gene segments from 3 instead of 5 consecutive nucleotides. VDJtools version 1.2.1 calculated N additions, CDR3 length, J segment length and clonotype sharing between samples. CDR3 sequences that were out of frame or contained stop codons were removed from the analysis. To look for overlap, the infant repertoires were checked against previously published Vgamma9Vdelta2 repertoires from fetal, cord blood and adult blood. TCRdb reran clone calling on the public reads with CATT; rows sharing one DNA sequence were then combined. These V and J calls rely on TCRdb rather than the paper's analysis. In this sample the table shows roughly 990 delta-chain clones, under 20% of which occur a single time. Around 10% of the sample is in the top ten clones.

The CDR3 runs 19 amino acids, cysteine and phenylalanine included. The DNA shown is the 57-base CDR3, in frame from base 1. Reading the germline V gene gives CDR1 GEAIGNYY and CDR2 EKD. With regard to this clone: Its recognized antigen is unknown. A read error is possible here, since a much larger clone lies one base away.

The same treatment, consisting of spiramycin and/or pyrimethamine plus sulfadiazine plus folinic acid, was given to mothers of infected and uninfected infants alike. All infants, infected and uninfected, were born by term delivery after more than 37 weeks of gestation. Roughly 0.9 mL of blood was used to isolate PBMCs by Lymphoprep gradient centrifugation, after which the PBMCs were cryopreserved in liquid nitrogen and shipped to Belgium. After thawing, PBMCs were labeled with Zombie NIR viability dye and stained with CD3, TCR gammadelta, Vgamma9 and Vdelta2 antibodies. A FACSAria III was used to sort CD3+ TCRgammadelta+ T cells, reaching a mean purity of about 98%. For each sample, RNA was extracted from about 10,000 sorted gammadelta T cells with the RNeasy Micro Kit. Infants were born to mothers enrolled with primary T. gondii infection during pregnancy. Infant peripheral blood was collected at an outpatient microbiology and virology center in Pavia, Italy.

The sequenced material came from gamma-delta T cells from blood. This clonotype was sampled from a child younger than 10 born to a mother with Toxoplasma gondii infection during pregnancy, either congenitally infected or uninfected (not recorded which). This receptor chain uses TRDV2 and TRDJ1; matching of 6 bases hints at TRDD3 as the D gene. The DNA sequence is given as TGTGCCTGTGACACCCTCGGGGTTGTTCTGGGGACCACGGCGGATAAACCCATCTTT. Its amino acids are CACDTLGVVLGTTADKPIF.